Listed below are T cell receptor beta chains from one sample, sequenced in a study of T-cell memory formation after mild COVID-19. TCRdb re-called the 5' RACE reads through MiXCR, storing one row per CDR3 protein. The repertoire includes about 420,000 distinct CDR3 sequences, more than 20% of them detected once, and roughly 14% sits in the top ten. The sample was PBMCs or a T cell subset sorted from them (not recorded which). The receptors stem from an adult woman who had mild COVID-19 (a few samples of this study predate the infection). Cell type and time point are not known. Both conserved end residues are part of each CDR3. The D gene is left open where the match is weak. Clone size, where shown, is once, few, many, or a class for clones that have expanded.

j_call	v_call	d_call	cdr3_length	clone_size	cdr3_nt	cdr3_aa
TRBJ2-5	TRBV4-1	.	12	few	TGCGCCAGCAGCCAAATCGGAGAGACCCAGTACTTC	CASSQIGETQYF
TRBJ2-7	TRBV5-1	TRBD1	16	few	TGCGCCAGCAGCTCAGGGACAGGGTACAGGAGCGACGAGCAGTACTTC	CASSSGTGYRSDEQYF
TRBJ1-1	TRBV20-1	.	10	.	TGCAGTGCTGTTGACATCGAAGCTTTCTTT	CSAVDIEAFF
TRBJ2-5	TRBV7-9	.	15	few	TGTGCCAGCAGCTTAGTGCTGGGATTAGAAGAGACCCAGTACTTC	CASSLVLGLEETQYF
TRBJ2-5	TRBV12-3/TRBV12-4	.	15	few	TGTGCCAGCAGCTCCGGGGTTCTGCACCAAGAGACCCAGTACTTC	CASSSGVLHQETQYF
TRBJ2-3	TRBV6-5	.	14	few	TGTGCCAGCAGCCCCAACCCGGGGGACCATACGCAGTATTTT	CASSPNPGDHTQYF
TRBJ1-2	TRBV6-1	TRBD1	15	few	TGTGCCAGCAGTGAATTGACAGGGGGCTACTATGGCTACACCTTC	CASSELTGGYYGYTF
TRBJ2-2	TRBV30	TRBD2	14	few	TGTGCCTGGAGTGTAGAAGCGGGAGTTCGGGAGCTGTTTTTT	CAWSVEAGVRELFF
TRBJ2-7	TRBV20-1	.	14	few	TGCAGTGCTAGAGCGGGGGAGGCGGTAGGCGAGCAGTACTTC	CSARAGEAVGEQYF
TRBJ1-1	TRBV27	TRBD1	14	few	TGTGCCAGCAGTCCTCAGGGGGCGAACACTGAAGCTTTCTTT	CASSPQGANTEAFF
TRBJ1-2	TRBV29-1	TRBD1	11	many	TGCAGCGGGGGGACAGGGGAGGGCTACACCTTC	CSGGTGEGYTF
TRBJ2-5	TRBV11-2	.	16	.	TGTGCCAGCAGCCCACGAGGAGTTATGTACCAAGAGACCCAGTACTTC	CASSPRGVMYQETQYF
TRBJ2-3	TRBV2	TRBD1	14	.	TGTGCCAGCGGGGGGGACAGGGTCCCAGATACGCAGTATTTT	CASGGDRVPDTQYF
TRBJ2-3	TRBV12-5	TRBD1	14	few	TGTGCTAGTCGCCCCTCTGGACAGGGAGATACGCAGTATTTT	CASRPSGQGDTQYF
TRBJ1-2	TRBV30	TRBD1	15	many	TGTGCCTGGAGTGTACTCGTAGGGGGCACATATGGCTACACCTTC	CAWSVLVGGTYGYTF
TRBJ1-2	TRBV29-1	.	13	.	TGCAGCGTTGACCCCGACAGGAACTATGGCTACACCTTC	CSVDPDRNYGYTF
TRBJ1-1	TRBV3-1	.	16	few	TGTGCCAGCAGCCATTACACCCTGAGGGGGAACACTGAAGCTTTCTTT	CASSHYTLRGNTEAFF
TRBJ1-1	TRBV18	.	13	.	TGTGCCAGCTCACCACAGGGATATTTAGAAGCTTTCTTT	CASSPQGYLEAFF
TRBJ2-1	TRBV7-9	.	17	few	TGTGCCAGCAGCTTAGGCATGACAGGGAGGCCGAACAATGAGCAGTTCTTC	CASSLGMTGRPNNEQFF
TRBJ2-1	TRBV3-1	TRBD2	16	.	TGTGCCAGCAGCCAGAATCCCGGGACTAGAAAAGGTGAGCAGTTCTTC	CASSQNPGTRKGEQFF
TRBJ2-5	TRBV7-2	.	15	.	TGTGCCAGCAGCTTGCCGCGGGGCGCAGGGGAGACCCAGTACTTC	CASSLPRGAGETQYF
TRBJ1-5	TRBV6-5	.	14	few	TGTGCCAGCAGTCGGAAGGGGTCAGCTCAGCCCCAGCATTTT	CASSRKGSAQPQHF
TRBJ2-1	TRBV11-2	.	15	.	TGTGCCAGCAGCTTAGAATATCTAGACTACAATGAGCAGTTCTTC	CASSLEYLDYNEQFF
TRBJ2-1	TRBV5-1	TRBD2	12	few	TGCGCCACCCGAAGCGGGAATTTTAAGCAGTTCTTC	CATRSGNFKQFF
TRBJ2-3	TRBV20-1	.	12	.	TGCAGTGCTGGGACTAGCACAGATACGCAGTATTTT	CSAGTSTDTQYF
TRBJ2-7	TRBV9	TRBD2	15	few	TGTGCCAGCAGCGTAGGGTCTAGCGGGAGGGACGAGCAGTACTTC	CASSVGSSGRDEQYF
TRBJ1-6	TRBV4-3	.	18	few	TGCGCCAGCAGCCAAGATCGCGTCCGGGGCTCCTATAATTCACCCCTCCACTTT	CASSQDRVRGSYNSPLHF
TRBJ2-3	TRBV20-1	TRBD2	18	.	TGCAGTGCTAGCGGTCCTAGCGGGAGGGCCCTCGGCACAGATACGCAGTATTTT	CSASGPSGRALGTDTQYF
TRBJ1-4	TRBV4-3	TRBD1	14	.	TGCGCCAGCAGCCGGGACAGACTTAATGAAAAACTGTTTTTT	CASSRDRLNEKLFF
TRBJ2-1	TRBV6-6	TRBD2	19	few	TGTGCCAGCAGTTCCTCTAGTAAGGACGGGGGGGCGGCTTACAATGAGCAGTTCTTC	CASSSSSKDGGAAYNEQFF
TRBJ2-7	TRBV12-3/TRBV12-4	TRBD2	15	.	TGTGCCAGCGGATTGGGGGGGGTCATGTCCTACGAGCAGTACTTC	CASGLGGVMSYEQYF
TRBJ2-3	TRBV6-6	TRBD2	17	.	TGTGCCAGCAGACTTGGTGTTGGGGGGGAAACCACAGATACGCAGTATTTT	CASRLGVGGETTDTQYF
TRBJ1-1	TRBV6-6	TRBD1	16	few	TGTGCCAGCAGTTCAATAGGACAGGGGGCGGCCACTGAAGCTTTCTTT	CASSSIGQGAATEAFF
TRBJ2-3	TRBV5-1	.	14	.	TGCGCCAGCGGGGGTCTTGGAGGCACAGATACGCAGTATTTT	CASGGLGGTDTQYF
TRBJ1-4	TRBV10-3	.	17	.	TGTGCCATCAGTGAGTCGACGGGGAGGGGAATGGATGAAAAACTGTTTTTT	CAISESTGRGMDEKLFF
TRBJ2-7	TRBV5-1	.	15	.	TGCGCCAGCAGCTTGAAGTTGGACAGTCTCTACGAGCAGTACTTC	CASSLKLDSLYEQYF
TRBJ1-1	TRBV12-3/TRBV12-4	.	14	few	TGTGCCAGCAGTTTAGCATTGTCAGGCACTGAAGCTTTCTTT	CASSLALSGTEAFF
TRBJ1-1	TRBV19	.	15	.	TGTGCCAGTAGAATCCTAGGGGGTGTCCGCACTGAAGCTTTCTTT	CASRILGGVRTEAFF
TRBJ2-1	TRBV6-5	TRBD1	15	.	TGTGCCAGCAGTACGACAGGGGCTTCCTACAATGAGCAGTTCTTC	CASSTTGASYNEQFF
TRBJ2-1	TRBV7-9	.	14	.	TGTGCCAGCAGCTTAAGGACTATCTACAATGAGCAGTTCTTC	CASSLRTIYNEQFF
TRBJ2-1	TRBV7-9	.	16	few	TGTGCCAGCAGCCCCCGGACAGGGAGGGCCTACAATGAGCAGTTCTTC	CASSPRTGRAYNEQFF
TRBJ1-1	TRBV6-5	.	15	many	TGTGCCAGCAGCTACTTAGCGACGGTGAACACTGAAGCTTTCTTT	CASSYLATVNTEAFF
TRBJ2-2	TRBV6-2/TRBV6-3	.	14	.	TGTGCCAGCATTCGGGGGCCAACCACCGGGGAGCTGTTTTTT	CASIRGPTTGELFF
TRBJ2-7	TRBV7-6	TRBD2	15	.	TGTGCCAGCAGCTTAGAGCGGACTAGGGATTACGAGCAGTACTTC	CASSLERTRDYEQYF
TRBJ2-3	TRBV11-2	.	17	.	TGTGCCAGCAGCTTAGTGCCATTAACGTACAGCACAGATACGCAGTATTTT	CASSLVPLTYSTDTQYF
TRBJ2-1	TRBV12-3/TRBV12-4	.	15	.	TGTGCCAGCAGTTTCGGTAGACGGGGCTACAATGAGCAGTTCTTC	CASSFGRRGYNEQFF
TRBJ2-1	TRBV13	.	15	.	TGTGCCAGCAGCGGGGAGGAGGATTCCTACAATGAGCAGTTCTTC	CASSGEEDSYNEQFF
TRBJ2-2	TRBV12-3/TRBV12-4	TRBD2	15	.	TGTGCCAGCAGTCTAGCGGGGGAGGCCACCGGGGAGCTGTTTTTT	CASSLAGEATGELFF
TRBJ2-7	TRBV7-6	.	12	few	TGTGCCATTCCGGGCCCCGGCGGCGAGCAGTACTTC	CAIPGPGGEQYF